The text below deals with one T cell receptor (beta chain). Its antigen is still unknown. The sample originates from a study of shared clonotypes between healthy human individuals. Study-level information: Three CD4 naive, three CD4 memory, two CD8 naive and one CD8 memory plate were used per donor.

Overall study results and limits: Clonotypes not shared had lower generation probabilities than those common to all four donors.

For sorted subsets, 150 to 200 ng DNA per replicate equaled 30,000 or so T cell genomes. Clones were sequenced by immunoSEQ multiplex PCR, and TCRdb holds only the in-frame ones, with some missing. The table shows 2 million to 2.5 million clones, with under 95% occurring only once. This TCR came from a man in his late teens or twenties in good health. Some clones in this sample may be carry-over from other donors' samples. The source material was naive CD4+ T cells from PBMCs. Regarding subset: CD45RA+ positively selected.

DNA for the CDR3: TGTGCCAGCAGTGTGTGGACTAGCGGGAGTCGGAATACGCAGTATTTT. Its protein is CASSVWTSGSRNTQYF. This sequence joins TRBV28 and TRBJ2-3, with 13 bases aligning to TRBD2. The germline CDR1 and CDR2 sequences are MDHEN and SYDVKM. CDR3 size: 16 residues. The V gene end was trimmed by 5 bases and the J gene end by 7 bases; junction bases not matched to a gene: 9.